This T cell receptor (beta chain) was captured in a study of cytomegalovirus exposure and HLA in healthy donors. The primer mix had 60 Vbeta and 13 Jbeta primers. Sequencing was performed with immunoSEQ multiplex PCR; in TCRdb, only in-frame clones are kept and a portion is missing. The top ten hold more than 1.5% of the sample, which has 200,000 to 250,000 clones, 60% to 80% seen once. Note on this clone: Its target is unknown.

General study points: Looking again later, the authors saw that most CMV-associated TCR beta chains seemed HLA-restricted. A prior analysis recorded that most TCR beta V segments were productive about 87% or about 30% of the time.

The junction had 10 bases not matched to a gene; V was cut back by 6 bases and J by 13 bases. Germline-derived CDR1 and CDR2 are MNHNS and SASEGT. The CDR3 loop spans 13 amino acids. Sequenced material: PBMCs. This rearrangement joins TRBV6-1 to TRBJ2-4; 9 bases align to TRBD2. The source of this sequence is a man between 18 and 35 years old in good health and CMV-seronegative. The CDR3 is CASRIAGARGQYF. The CDR3 DNA sequence: TGTGCCAGCAGAATAGCGGGAGCAAGGGGACAGTACTTC.